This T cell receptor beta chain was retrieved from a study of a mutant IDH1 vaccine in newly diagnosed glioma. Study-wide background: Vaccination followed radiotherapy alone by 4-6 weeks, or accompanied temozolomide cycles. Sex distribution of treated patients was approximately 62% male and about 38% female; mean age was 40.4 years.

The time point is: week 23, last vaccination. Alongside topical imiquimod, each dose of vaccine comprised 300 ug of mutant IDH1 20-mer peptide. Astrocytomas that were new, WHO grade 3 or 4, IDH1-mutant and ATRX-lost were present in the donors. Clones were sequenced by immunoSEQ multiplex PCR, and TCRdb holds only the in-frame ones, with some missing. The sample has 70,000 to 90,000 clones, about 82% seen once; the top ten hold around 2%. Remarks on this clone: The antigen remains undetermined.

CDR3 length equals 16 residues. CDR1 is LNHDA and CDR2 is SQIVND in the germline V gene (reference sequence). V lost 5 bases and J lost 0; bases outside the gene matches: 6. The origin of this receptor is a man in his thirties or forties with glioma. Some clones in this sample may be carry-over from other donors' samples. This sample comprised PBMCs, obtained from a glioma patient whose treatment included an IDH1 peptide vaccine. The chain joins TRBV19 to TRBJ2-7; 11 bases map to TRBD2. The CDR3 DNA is TGTGCCAGTAGTTCCAGGACTAGCGGGTTCTCCTACGAGCAGTACTTC. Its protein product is CASSSRTSGFSYEQYF.